This paragraph reports one T cell receptor (beta chain). Antigen specificity is unknown. The germline CDR1 and CDR2 sequences are MGHRA and YSYEKL. The CDR3 is 16 amino acids. Trimming cost V 1 base and J 3 bases; bases outside gene matches: 4. The data derive from a study of cytomegalovirus exposure and HLA in healthy donors. General study results and limits: Reports indicate that TCR beta sequences accurately predicted the HLA-A and HLA-B alleles of most subjects.

The PCR had 60 Vbeta and 13 Jbeta primers. Using immunoSEQ multiplex PCR, the repertoire was profiled, and TCRdb retains in-frame clones only, with some absent. The sample lists around 170,000 clones; around 79% were seen once. The gene calls are TRBV4-1 and TRBJ2-5; 11 positions agree with TRBD2. The receptor's source is a woman aged 50 to 60 in good health and CMV-seronegative. Input material: PBMCs. This CDR3 is CASSQVVTSGKETQYF. In nucleotides, the CDR3 is TGCGCCAGCAGCCAAGTGGTGACTAGCGGGAAAGAGACCCAGTACTTC.